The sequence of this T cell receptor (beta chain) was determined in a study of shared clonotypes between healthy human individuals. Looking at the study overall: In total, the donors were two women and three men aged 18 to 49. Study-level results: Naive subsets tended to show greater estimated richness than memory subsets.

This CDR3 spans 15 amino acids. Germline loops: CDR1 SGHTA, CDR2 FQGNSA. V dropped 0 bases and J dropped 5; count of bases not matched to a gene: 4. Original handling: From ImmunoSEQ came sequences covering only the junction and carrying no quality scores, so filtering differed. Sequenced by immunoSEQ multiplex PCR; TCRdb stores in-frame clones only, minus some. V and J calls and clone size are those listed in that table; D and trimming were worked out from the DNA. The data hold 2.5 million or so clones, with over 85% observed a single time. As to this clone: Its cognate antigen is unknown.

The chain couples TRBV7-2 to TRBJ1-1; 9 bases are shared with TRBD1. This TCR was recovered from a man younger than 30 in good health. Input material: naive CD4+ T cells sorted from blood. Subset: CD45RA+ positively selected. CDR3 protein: CASSLAWTGETEAFF. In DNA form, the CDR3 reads TGTGCCAGCAGCTTAGCCTGGACAGGGGAGACTGAAGCTTTCTTT. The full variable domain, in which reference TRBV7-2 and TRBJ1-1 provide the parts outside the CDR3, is GAGVSQSPSNKVTEKGKDVELRCDPISGHTALYWYRQSLGQGLEFLIYFQGNSAPDKSGLPSDRFSAERTGGSVSTLTIQRTQQEDSAVYLCASSLAWTGETEAFFGQGTRLTVV.